A selection of T cell receptor beta chains follows, all from one sample in a study of blood T cell repertoires in COVID-19. Here immunoSEQ multiplex PCR was the method, and the copy in TCRdb shows in-frame clones only, minus some. The data show 37,000 or so clones, roughly 80% seen once. The sequenced material came from peripheral blood. Receptors were obtained from a human donor in a cohort sampled during active COVID-19. CDR3s include the opening cysteine and the closing phenylalanine or tryptophan. A D gene is named only where the DNA matches it firmly. Expanded clones get a size class; other rows say once, few or many, or leave the size out.

>-|-|TRBV27|TRBJ1-3
CASSYDGGNTIYF
TGTGCCAGCAGTTACGACGGGGGGAACACCATATATTTT
>-|TRBD1|TRBV4-2|TRBJ1-1
CASSQAYRGVTEAFF
TGTGCCAGCAGCCAGGCTTACAGGGGGGTGACTGAAGCTTTCTTT
>few|-|TRBV4-3|TRBJ1-2
CASSRTGVGGYTF
TGCGCCAGCAGCCGGACGGGGGTTGGCGGCTACACCTTC
>-|TRBD1|TRBV5-4|TRBJ1-4
CASSWGQGVNEKLFF
TGTGCCAGCAGCTGGGGACAGGGGGTTAATGAAAAACTGTTTTTT
>once|TRBD1|TRBV3-1/TRBV3-2|TRBJ2-3
CASSLWDRATTDTQYF
TGTGCCAGCAGCCTCTGGGACAGGGCCACCACAGATACGCAGTATTTT
>-|TRBD1|TRBV18|TRBJ2-3
CASSPGNRGQADTQYF
TGTGCCAGCTCACCAGGGAACAGGGGGCAGGCAGATACGCAGTATTTT
>once|TRBD1|TRBV5-6|TRBJ2-5
CASSLERDRGQETQYF
TGTGCCAGCAGCTTGGAGAGGGACAGGGGCCAAGAGACCCAGTACTTC
>-|-|TRBV28|TRBJ1-1
CASHGGHRAFF
TGTGCCAGCCACGGAGGGCATCGAGCTTTCTTT
>-|TRBD1|TRBV9|TRBJ1-4
CASSTTGVTEKLFF
TGTGCCAGCAGCACTACAGGGGTAACTGAAAAACTGTTTTTT
>-|-|TRBV4-2|TRBJ2-5
CASSRLETGRETQYF
TGTGCCAGCAGCCGCCTGGAGACAGGAAGGGAGACCCAGTACTTC
>once|TRBD2|TRBV7-3|TRBJ2-3
CASSSPGLGVADTQYF
TGTGCCAGCAGCTCGCCGGGACTAGGCGTGGCAGATACGCAGTATTTT
>-|TRBD2|TRBV6-5|TRBJ2-1
CASLRGLGGNEQFF
TGTGCCAGCCTTCGGGGACTAGGGGGCAATGAGCAGTTCTTC
>-|-|TRBV10-2|TRBJ2-5
CASSLEETQYF
TGCGCCAGCAGTTTAGAAGAGACCCAGTACTTC
>-|-|TRBV11-2|TRBJ2-3
CASRLGLGTDTQYF
TGTGCCAGTAGACTAGGGCTGGGCACAGATACGCAGTATTTT
>-|-|TRBV18|TRBJ2-7
CASSPPKGAGSYEQYF
TGTGCCAGCTCACCACCGAAAGGGGCAGGATCCTACGAGCAGTACTTC
>-|TRBD1|TRBV5-1|TRBJ1-1
CASSLTGQGNTEAFF
TGCGCCAGCAGCTTAACCGGACAGGGGAACACTGAAGCTTTCTTT
>-|-|TRBV7-2|TRBJ1-1
CASSLSEVNTEAFF
TGTGCCAGCAGCCTATCAGAGGTGAACACTGAAGCTTTCTTT
>-|TRBD2|TRBV5-1|TRBJ2-5
CASSGGLAGGPVTQYF
TGCGCCAGCAGCGGGGGACTAGCGGGGGGCCCTGTGACCCAGTACTTC
>-|TRBD1|TRBV9|TRBJ1-2
CASSVAAGGGYGYTF
TGTGCCAGCAGCGTAGCCGCAGGGGGAGGCTATGGCTACACCTTC
>once|-|TRBV11-2|TRBJ1-4
CASSLGGSPNEKLFF
TGTGCCAGCAGCTTAGGGGGCAGCCCTAATGAAAAACTGTTTTTT
>-|-|TRBV20-1|TRBJ1-2
CSGRTAYGYTF
TGCAGTGGGAGGACCGCCTATGGCTACACCTTC
>-|-|TRBV5-8|TRBJ1-5
CASSLLGRSSNQPQHF
TGTGCCAGCAGCTTGTTAGGCAGGTCTAGCAATCAGCCCCAGCATTTT